This T cell receptor beta chain was identified during a study of beta chain features in type 1 diabetes. Findings of the study overall: High-TCR-expressing cells could be over-represented by cDNA sequencing.

On this clone itself: Its cognate antigen is unknown.

Reverse transcription of all isolated RNA meant that expressed TCRB transcripts were sequenced. TCRdb's table, derived via immunoSEQ multiplex PCR, lists solely in-frame clones and lacks some. The table lists around 310,000 clones, about 10% of them singletons. CD4+ naive, central memory, regulatory and stem cell-like memory cells were sorted via CD45RO/CCR7/CD25/CD127/CD95/CD27. This receptor was obtained from a woman in her 30s in good health. What was sequenced was naive CD4+ T cells from blood.

The chain's CDR3 is CASSQGVGAGEKLFF. In DNA, the CDR3 is TGCGCCAGCAGCCAAGGTGTGGGGGCGGGTGAAAAACTGTTTTTT. V usage is TRBV4-3 and J usage is TRBJ1-4, with a possible D match to TRBD1 (6 bases). Deletions cut 1 base from V and 7 bases from J, with 13 bases between. Per the germline V gene, CDR1 is LGHNA and CDR2 is YSLEER. The length of the CDR3 is 15 residues.